One sample yielded the 32 T cell receptor beta chains listed below, sequenced in a study of human T cells and chemical hapten exposure. Documented time point: healthy volunteer bleed at 2 weeks. Extraction yielded total RNA from whole blood (unfractionated). TCRdb re-called the RACE reads through MiXCR, storing one row per CDR3 protein. The sample gives roughly 130,000 distinct CDR3 sequences, approximately 9.1% of which show up once; 1.5% to 2% is in the top ten. Sequencing was carried out using whole blood. These receptors originate from a male donor in good health. Some clones in this sample may be carry-over from other donors' samples.

This clonotype has ten or more counts. The chain joins TRBV29-1 to TRBJ2-7; 10 bases line up with TRBD2. The germline gives CDR1 SQVTM, CDR2 ANQGSEA. This CDR3 has 14 residues. V shed 4 bases, J shed 1 base, and the junction held 4 bases outside the gene matches. The CDR3 DNA follows: TGCAGCGTTGGAAGGACTAGCGGATCCTACGAGCAGTACTTC. Translation gives CSVGRTSGSYEQYF.

V gene TRBV29-1 combines with J gene TRBJ2-1; 14 bases fit TRBD2. CDR3 length equals 18 residues. The V segment lost 3 bases and the J segment 0 bases; nucleotides outside the gene matches: 7. Germline CDR1 SQVTM, CDR2 ANQGSEA. The CDR3 protein is CSVDWTSGGQSSYNEQFF. The CDR3 DNA sequence: TGCAGCGTTGATTGGACTAGCGGGGGGCAAAGCTCCTACAATGAGCAGTTCTTC.

This clonotype was seen more than once but under ten times. J is TRBJ2-4 and V is TRBV21-1; the table assigns TRBD2, which was not confirmed against the DNA. TRBV21-1 is an annotated pseudogene. CDR3 length: 18 amino acids. CDR3 bases: TGTGCCAGCAGCAAAGTTGGCGGGACGACAAGACTAGCGGGAGTTCAGTACTTC. Residues: CASSKVGGTTRLAGVQYF.

To note about this clonotype: Being one base from a much bigger clone, this may be a read error. This CDR3 is CASSRLTGRPEAFF. The CDR3 bases are TGTGCCAGCAGTAGGTTAACAGGGAGGCCTGAAGCTTTCTTT. The rearrangement links TRBV2 to TRBJ1-1; possibly TRBD1 for D (6 bases). Germline CDR1 SNHLY, CDR2 FYNNEI. V lost 5 bases and J lost 6, with 16 bases in between. The CDR3 spans 14 residues.

This clonotype was seen many times. The rearrangement links TRBV12-5 to TRBJ2-7, with D possibly TRBD1 on 6 matching bases. The CDR3 runs to 17 residues. The germline CDR1 and CDR2 sequences are LGHNT and FRNRAP. V was pared by 0 bases and J by 3 bases, with 18 bases between. In DNA form, the CDR3 reads TGTGCTAGTGGTTTGGTAATAAGGGCAGGGGATATCTACGAGCAGTACTTC. It codes for CASGLVIRAGDIYEQYF.

Points on this clonotype: At one of its ends the junction is not consistent with the germline gene, which may arise from a read error. This chain links TRBV6-1 with TRBJ1-1; D may be TRBD1 (5 bases). The V gene's germline CDR1 is MNHNS and CDR2 SASEGT. This CDR3 has 12 residues. The CDR3 nucleotides read TGTGCCAGCAGTGAAATCTGGGGGGAAGGTTTCTTT. Encoded protein: CASSEIWGEGFF.

The V gene is TRBV29-1, the J gene TRBJ2-1; 7 nucleotides agree with TRBD1. CDR1 SQVTM and CDR2 ANQGSEA come from the germline V gene. This CDR3 has 12 amino acids. The ends lost 3 bases at V and 9 bases at J; junction bases unmatched: 5. The CDR3 DNA follows: TGCAGCGTTGAGCCAGGGGGTCTTGAGCAGTTCTTC. Translation gives CSVEPGGLEQFF.

In nucleotides, the CDR3 is TGTGCCAGCAGAAGTGACAGGGTAATGTGGGACACTGAAGCTTTCTTT. Protein: CASRSDRVMWDTEAFF. This chain uses TRBV6-1 with TRBJ1-1; 7 bases are a match to TRBD1. The CDR3 runs to 16 residues. Germline V gives CDR1 MNHNS, CDR2 SASEGT. Losses at the gene ends were 6 bases for V and 3 bases for J; bases not matched to a gene: 13.

J is TRBJ1-2 and V is TRBV6-5; no clear D. CDR3 length: 14 amino acids. The ends were cut back, 0 bases at V and 4 bases at J, with 9 bases in the middle. The germline V gene encodes CDR1 MNHEY and CDR2 SVGAGI. In DNA, the CDR3 is TGTGCCAGCAGTTACTCGACCCCTACCTATGGCTACACCTTC. It translates to CASSYSTPTYGYTF.

This clonotype was counted between two and nine times. The chain couples TRBV6-5 to TRBJ1-1; D is uncertain. Per germline, CDR1 MNHEY and CDR2 SVGAGI. CDR3 length equals 12 residues. V was cut by 7 bases and J by 4 bases, with 10 bases left in between. The CDR3 sequence: CASKTSGTEAFF. The CDR3 nucleotides read TGTGCCAGCAAAACGTCGGGCACTGAAGCTTTCTTT.

V and J are TRBV9 and TRBJ2-2, with 8 nucleotides matching TRBD1. From germline, CDR1 is SGDLS and CDR2 YYNGEE. The CDR3 spans 16 residues. J gave up 5 bases and V 3 bases, and 9 bases lay outside the gene matches. As DNA, the CDR3 is TGTGCCAGCAGCGGCGCTCCGGGACAGGATACCGGGGAGCTGTTTTTT. Translated, it gives CASSGAPGQDTGELFF. Full variable domain (rest looked up from reference TRBV9 and TRBJ2-2): DSGVTQTPKHLITATGQRVTLRCSPRSGDLSVYWYQQSLDQGLQFLIQYYNGEERAKGNILERFSAQQFPDLHSELNLSSLELGDSALYFCASSGAPGQDTGELFFGEGSRLTVL.

This clonotype has a handful of counts. The V gene is TRBV25-1, the J gene TRBJ1-3, with D perhaps matching TRBD1 (6 bases). Deletions cut 6 bases from V and 8 bases from J, with 14 bases between. CDR1 MGHDK and CDR2 SYGVNS come from the germline V gene. The CDR3 covers 13 residues. The CDR3 DNA is TGTGCCAGCAGGGGAGCAGGGGCCGACACCATATATTTT. Translating it yields CASRGAGADTIYF. Full variable domain (rest looked up from reference TRBV25-1 and TRBJ1-3): EADIYQTPRYLVIGTGKKITLECSQTMGHDKMYWYQQDPGMELHLIHYSYGVNSTEKGDLSSESTVSRIRTEHFPLTLESARPSHTSQYLCASRGAGADTIYFGEGSWLTVV.

This clonotype was detected many times. The chain couples TRBV18 to TRBJ1-2, with D uncertain. Germline values: CDR1 KGHSH, CDR2 LQKENI. CDR3 length equals 14 residues. Trimming pared 2 bases from V and 3 bases from J, leaving 10 bases between. CDR3 DNA sequence: TGTGCCAGCTCACCAAAGATCGGGGACTATGGCTACACCTTC. This translates into CASSPKIGDYGYTF.

The table lists this clonotype with a few counts. The rearrangement uses TRBV6-6 and TRBJ1-2, with D possibly TRBD1 on 6 matching bases. The germline V and J ends were trimmed by 7 bases and 3 bases, with 15 bases remaining between them. Germline-derived CDR1 and CDR2 are MNHNY and SVGAGI (reference sequence). The CDR3 is 14 amino acids. As DNA, the CDR3 is TGTGCCAGCACCTTCAGGGGAGAGGACTATGGCTACACCTTC. Translation: CASTFRGEDYGYTF.

This clonotype was picked up many times. The chain combines TRBV13 with TRBJ2-7; 10 nucleotides align to TRBD2. V shed 5 bases, J shed 3 bases, and the junction held 4 bases outside the gene matches. The germline V gene encodes CDR1 PRHDT and CDR2 FYEKMQ (reference sequence). The CDR3 runs to 14 residues. The CDR3 region has the DNA TGTGCCAGCAGCCTGGGACTAGCGAACTACGAGCAGTACTTC. Protein sequence: CASSLGLANYEQYF.

The sample holds many counts of this clonotype. The rearrangement uses TRBV12-3 or TRBV12-4 and TRBJ1-5; TRBD1 is a possible D gene (5 bases). V was clipped by 5 bases and J by 1 base, with 9 bases between them. The CDR3 totals 14 residues. CDR3 protein: CASSRRDSNQPQHF. The CDR3 nucleotides read TGTGCCAGCAGTCGTCGGGACAGCAATCAGCCCCAGCATTTT.

The sample holds a few counts of this clonotype. V and J are TRBV9 and TRBJ2-7; D is unclear. V lost 4 bases and J 6 bases, leaving 17 bases between the germline ends. The CDR3 is 14 amino acids. Germline V gene sequence: CDR1 SGDLS, CDR2 YYNGEE. The CDR3 protein is CASSSAGALSEQYF. For the CDR3, the DNA is TGTGCCAGCAGCTCGGCTGGAGCCCTCTCCGAGCAGTACTTC.

V gene TRBV9 combines with J gene TRBJ2-7, with D perhaps being TRBD1 or TRBD2 (5 bases each). The V gene's germline CDR1 is SGDLS and CDR2 YYNGEE. V was trimmed by 3 bases and J by 0 bases, leaving 10 bases between them. The CDR3 loop spans 14 amino acids. CDR3 sequence reads: CASSEGPPSYEQYF. The CDR3 DNA reads TGTGCCAGCAGCGAGGGACCGCCCTCCTACGAGCAGTACTTC.

This clonotype was picked up one time. The rearrangement links TRBV29-1 to TRBJ2-1; 9 bases fit TRBD1. Germline CDR1 and CDR2: SQVTM and ANQGSEA. With V trimmed by 8 bases and J by 7 bases, 6 bases remained unmatched. There are 12 residues in the CDR3. The CDR3 here is CSHRTGVNEQFF. The DNA for the CDR3 is TGCAGCCACCGGACAGGGGTGAATGAGCAGTTCTTC.

This clonotype showed up just a few times. Written as DNA, the CDR3 is TGTGCCAGCAGCCAAGATCGGCCAGCGAACACTGAAGCTTTCTTT. Encoded protein: CASSQDRPANTEAFF. This chain joins TRBV3-1 and TRBJ1-1; D not certain. The CDR3 totals 15 residues. Trimming removed 0 bases from V and 1 base from J, with 9 bases in between. Germline V lookup: CDR1 LGHDT, CDR2 YNNKEL (reference sequence).

The J gene is TRBJ1-2, the V gene TRBV7-2; TRBD1 aligns across 8 bases. The CDR3 runs 14 residues. The germline CDR1 and CDR2 sequences are SGHTA and FQGNSA. With V trimmed by 1 base and J by 4 bases, 2 bases remained unmatched. Written as DNA, the CDR3 is TGTGCCAGCAGCTTAGTTACAGGGGGCTATGGCTACACCTTC. This sequence encodes CASSLVTGGYGYTF.

This clonotype was counted at least ten times. The CDR3 region is CATSRAGTGILEQFF. The DNA of the CDR3 is TGTGCCACCAGCAGGGCCGGGACAGGGATTCTTGAGCAGTTCTTC. This sequence joins TRBV15 and TRBJ2-1; 9 bases are shared with TRBD1. The CDR3 consists of 15 residues. The trim removed 3 bases at V and 9 bases at J, leaving 9 bases unmatched. CDR1 LNHNV and CDR2 YYDKDF come from the germline V gene (reference sequence).

This chain uses TRBV19 with TRBJ2-1; weak D call: TRBD2 (6 bases). Trimming removed 3 bases from V and 0 bases from J, with 9 bases in between. CDR3 length: 15 amino acids. Germline-derived CDR1 and CDR2 are LNHDA and SQIVND (reference sequence). In DNA form, the CDR3 reads TGTGCCAGTAGTATGGGCGGGGCCTCCTACAATGAGCAGTTCTTC. This sequence encodes CASSMGGASYNEQFF.

This clonotype has more than one count but fewer than ten. The chain links TRBV21-1 to TRBJ1-6; TRBD1, as called in the table, went unchecked against the DNA. TRBV21-1 is described as a pseudogene. The CDR3 runs 13 residues. CDR3 bases: TGTGCCAGCAGCACCCGGCCGGGGTCACCCCTCCACTTT. Translation gives CASSTRPGSPLHF.

This clonotype was observed many times. V usage is TRBV12-3 or TRBV12-4 and J usage is TRBJ2-7, with TRBD1 matching 8 bases. This CDR3 is built from 14 residues. Germline trimming cut 5 bases from V and 7 bases from J; bases unmatched to any gene: 10. CDR3 region: CASSQGQGREEQYF. CDR3 DNA sequence: TGTGCCAGCAGTCAAGGACAGGGTCGCGAAGAGCAGTACTTC.

The genes are TRBV5-1 and TRBJ2-1; 10 nucleotides match TRBD2. This CDR3 contains 18 residues. The J segment lost 2 bases and the V segment lost 4 bases, leaving 12 bases of the junction unmatched. Germline V gene sequence: CDR1 SGHRS, CDR2 YFSETQ. CDR3 region: CASSERSVSGGTYNEQFF. DNA of the CDR3: TGCGCCAGCAGCGAAAGAAGCGTTAGCGGGGGGACCTACAATGAGCAGTTCTTC.

This clonotype appeared a few times. The V gene is TRBV5-4, the J gene TRBJ2-5, with D possibly being TRBD2 (6 bases). The CDR3 consists of 14 residues. CDR1 SGHNT and CDR2 YYREEE come from the germline V gene (reference sequence). Trimming took 5 bases from V and 5 from J, leaving 16 bases between them. The CDR3 DNA sequence: TGTGCCAGCAGTTCCGGGAGTATGAGGGAGACCCAGTACTTC. This codes for CASSSGSMRETQYF.

This clonotype came up a few times. V is TRBV12-3 or TRBV12-4 and J is TRBJ2-7, with a weak D call TRBD1 (6 bases). V lost 5 bases to trimming and J lost 5 bases, with 10 bases between them. The CDR3 runs to 12 residues. CDR3 loop: CASSEQGNEQYF. CDR3 in DNA: TGTGCCAGCAGTGAACAGGGAAACGAGCAGTACTTC.

The CDR3 region is CASSLTGGRDTDTQYF. Here the CDR3 DNA reads TGTGCCAGCAGCCTCACAGGGGGCAGAGACACAGATACGCAGTATTTT. The chain combines TRBV7-9 with TRBJ2-3; TRBD1 matches at 9 bases. Germline lookup yields CDR1 SEHNR and CDR2 FQNEAQ (reference sequence). V trimming: 5 bases; J trimming: 2 bases; junction bases outside the gene matches: 8. This CDR3 spans 16 amino acids.

This clonotype was counted at least ten times. This rearrangement joins TRBV19 to TRBJ2-3; the match to TRBD2 covers 8 bases. The V segment lost 5 bases and the J segment 5 bases; nucleotides outside the gene matches: 6. Looked up from germline, CDR1 is LNHDA and CDR2 is SQIVND (reference sequence). The CDR3 length is 14 residues. CDR3 bases: TGTGCCAGTAGTCCTCGACGGGGGGGAGATACGCAGTATTTT. Protein sequence: CASSPRRGGDTQYF.

This clonotype has a handful of counts. This chain links TRBV6-1 with TRBJ2-1; 12 bases line up with TRBD2. The CDR3 sequence is 15 residues long. Trimming cost V 8 bases and J 6 bases; bases outside gene matches: 8. The germline gives CDR1 MNHNS, CDR2 SASEGT. The CDR3: CASGASGGASNEQFF. As DNA, the CDR3 is TGTGCCAGCGGCGCTAGCGGGGGGGCCTCCAATGAGCAGTTCTTC.

This clonotype was counted a few times. The chain carries TRBV7-2 and TRBJ2-5; D is unclear. Trimming stripped 5 bases from V and 3 bases from J, with 13 bases between. Germline V gives CDR1 SGHTA, CDR2 FQGNSA. The CDR3 spans 14 residues. The CDR3: CASSPNIGKETQYF. CDR3 sequence (DNA): TGTGCCAGCAGCCCCAACATCGGAAAAGAGACCCAGTACTTC.